One and the same sample provided the 14 T cell receptor beta chains below, sequenced in a study of blood T cell repertoires in COVID-19. Profiling relied on immunoSEQ multiplex PCR, and the TCRdb table lists in-frame clones only, not all of them. The table includes approximately 130,000 clones, around 87% detected once. Sequenced input: peripheral blood. Receptor source: a man aged 45-65 years with active COVID-19.

This clone occurred a few times. CDR3 nucleotide sequence: TGCGCCAGCAGCCAAGGACCAACAGGACCTCCTGGAAACACCATATATTTT. It is translated as CASSQGPTGPPGNTIYF. V and J are TRBV4-1 and TRBJ1-3; weak D call: TRBD1 (5 bases). Per germline, CDR1 MGHRA and CDR2 YSYEKL. CDR3 length: 17 amino acids. With 1 base removed from V and 2 bases from J, the gap between germline ends came to 15 bases.

The chain is built from TRBV6-2 or TRBV6-3 and TRBJ1-2; 7 positions match TRBD1. J gave up 4 bases and V 5 bases, and 10 bases lay outside the gene matches. The germline CDR1 and CDR2 sequences are MNHEY and SVGEGT. The CDR3 extends over 15 amino acids. CDR3 DNA sequence: TGTGCCAGCAGTCCACAGGGGCTCTGGGGCTATGGCTACACCTTC. Amino acids: CASSPQGLWGYGYTF.

This rearrangement joins TRBV11-2 to TRBJ2-7; 7 nucleotides match TRBD1. The germline V gene encodes CDR1 SGHAT and CDR2 FQNNGV. V lost 4 bases, J lost 3 bases, and 6 bases stayed unmatched. The CDR3 contains 14 residues. DNA for the CDR3: TGTGCCAGCAGCTCCCTGACAGGGCTCTACGAGCAGTACTTC. Its protein is CASSSLTGLYEQYF.

The J gene is TRBJ1-1, the V gene TRBV18, with D possibly matching TRBD1 (5 bases). Germline values: CDR1 KGHSH, CDR2 LQKENI. V lost 3 bases to trimming and J lost 4 bases, with 15 bases between them. CDR3 length: 15 residues. In DNA form, the CDR3 reads TGTGCCAGCTCACCGGGCAGCAGAAGGGGCACTGAAGCTTTCTTT. This encodes CASSPGSRRGTEAFF.

The V and J genes are TRBV19 and TRBJ1-2; D is unclear. Germline V gene data show CDR1 as LNHDA and CDR2 as SQIVND (reference sequence). The CDR3 loop spans 12 amino acids. With 2 bases removed from V and 6 bases from J, the gap between germline ends came to 7 bases. The CDR3 reads CASSIYGDGYTF. CDR3 sequence (DNA): TGTGCCAGTAGTATATACGGAGATGGCTACACCTTC.

This rearrangement joins TRBV6-4 to TRBJ1-1; the match to TRBD1 covers 7 bases. The germline V gene has CDR1 MRHNA and CDR2 SNTAGT. CDR3 length equals 16 residues. V lost 4 bases to trimming and J lost 3 bases; unmatched junction nucleotides: 11. Here the CDR3 reads CASSATGQFRDTEAFF. The CDR3 region has the DNA TGTGCCAGCAGTGCGACAGGGCAGTTTCGGGACACTGAAGCTTTCTTT.

The V and J genes are TRBV2 and TRBJ2-5, with TRBD1 as a possible D gene (5 bases). The CDR3 is 13 amino acids. Germline V gene data show CDR1 as SNHLY and CDR2 as FYNNEI. V shed 3 bases and J shed 5 bases, with 10 bases lying between them. The chain's CDR3 is CASSEQGLETQYF. CDR3 nucleotides: TGTGCCAGCAGTGAGCAGGGCCTGGAGACCCAGTACTTC.

This clone was seen just once. The rearrangement joins TRBV29-1 to TRBJ1-3; a weak D match, TRBD1 (6 bases). Germline CDR1 reads SQVTM; CDR2 reads ANQGSEA. The CDR3 has 14 residues. Trimming pared 3 bases from V and 4 bases from J, leaving 13 bases between. CDR3: CSVDAGAGGNTIYF. DNA of the CDR3: TGCAGCGTTGACGCAGGGGCGGGCGGAAACACCATATATTTT.

This clone was picked up one time. The rearrangement uses TRBV6-5 and TRBJ2-5; 7 bases map to TRBD2. Germline V lookup: CDR1 MNHEY, CDR2 SVGAGI. V lost 1 base to trimming and J lost 3 bases; unmatched junction nucleotides: 5. The CDR3 has 15 residues. Written as DNA, the CDR3 is TGTGCCAGCAGTTACTTCGGGGGGACTAAAGAGACCCAGTACTTC. Translated: CASSYFGGTKETQYF.

This rearrangement joins TRBV20-1 to TRBJ2-7, with 7 bases aligning to TRBD2. CDR3 length: 14 amino acids. V shed 3 bases, J shed 2 bases, and the junction held 7 bases outside the gene matches. Germline V gene sequence: CDR1 DFQATT, CDR2 SNEGSKA (reference sequence). CDR3 bases: TGCAGTGCTAGTGTGGCGGGGGTAGCCTACGAGCAGTACTTC. Encoded protein: CSASVAGVAYEQYF.

The chain couples TRBV5-6 to TRBJ1-2; possible D gene TRBD1, 5 bases. The CDR3 length is 14 residues. CDR1 and CDR2 from the germline V gene are SGHDT and YYEEEE. V lost 4 bases, J lost 4 bases, and 14 bases lay in between. CDR3 coding DNA: TGTGCCAGCAGCCCACGTGGTGGGGCCTATGGCTACACCTTC. Its protein product is CASSPRGGAYGYTF.

V usage is TRBV6-2 or TRBV6-3 and J usage is TRBJ1-4; 8 nucleotides line up with TRBD1. V gave up 5 bases and J gave up 5 bases; unmatched junction bases: 4. Germline assignment: CDR1 MNHEY and CDR2 SVGEGT. The CDR3 is 14 residues long. CDR3 protein: CASSPGGGNEKLFF. The CDR3 DNA is TGTGCCAGCAGTCCAGGGGGCGGAAATGAAAAACTGTTTTTT.

The chain uses TRBV27 and TRBJ1-5, with a tentative D call TRBD1 (6 bases). CDR3 length: 15 amino acids. Between the trimmed V and J ends, which lost 5 bases and 0 bases, there was a span of 11 bases. Germline-derived CDR1 and CDR2 are MNHEY and SMNVEV (reference sequence). This chain's CDR3 is CASSPWTVSNQPQHF. The CDR3 bases are TGTGCCAGCAGTCCGTGGACAGTTAGCAATCAGCCCCAGCATTTT.

This clone was seen only a few times. The chain combines TRBV4-1 with TRBJ1-4; D unclear. The germline V and J ends were trimmed by 1 base and 14 bases, with 11 bases remaining between them. The CDR3 runs 12 residues. Germline V gene data show CDR1 as MGHRA and CDR2 as YSYEKL. CDR3 nucleotide sequence: TGCGCCAGCAGCCAAGGCGGTGTTCCGCTGTTTTTT. Protein: CASSQGGVPLFF.